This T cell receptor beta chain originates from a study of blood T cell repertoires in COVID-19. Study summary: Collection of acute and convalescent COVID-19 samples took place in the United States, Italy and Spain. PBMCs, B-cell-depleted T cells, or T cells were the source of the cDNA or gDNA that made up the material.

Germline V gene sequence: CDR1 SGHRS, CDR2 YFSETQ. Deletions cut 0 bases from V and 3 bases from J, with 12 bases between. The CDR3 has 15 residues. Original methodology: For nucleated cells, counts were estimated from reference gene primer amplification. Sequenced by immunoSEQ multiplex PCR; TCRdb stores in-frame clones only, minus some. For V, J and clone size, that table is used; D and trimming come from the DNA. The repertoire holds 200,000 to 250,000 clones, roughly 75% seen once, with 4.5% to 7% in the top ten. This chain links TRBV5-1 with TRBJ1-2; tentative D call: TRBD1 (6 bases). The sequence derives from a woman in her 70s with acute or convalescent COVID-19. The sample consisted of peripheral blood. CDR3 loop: CASSLDLTGDYGYTF. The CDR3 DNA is TGCGCCAGCAGCTTGGATTTGACAGGCGACTATGGCTACACCTTC.